The 10 T cell receptor beta chains below come from one sample, sequenced in a study of cytomegalovirus exposure and HLA in healthy donors. The PCR had 60 Vbeta and 13 Jbeta primers. Produced via immunoSEQ multiplex PCR; TCRdb's table is partial and in-frame only. The table shows some 190,000 clones, with about three quarters occurring only once. What was sequenced was PBMCs. Receptor source: a woman in her 30s in good health and CMV-seropositive.

The chain recombines TRBV10-3 with TRBJ2-5; weak D call: TRBD2 (6 bases). Trimming shortened V by 2 bases and J by 4 bases, and 14 bases separated the two germline ends. This CDR3 region has 15 residues. Germline V gives CDR1 ENHRY, CDR2 SYGVKD. The CDR3 here is CAISEGSGEGETQYF. In nucleotides, the CDR3 is TGTGCCATCAGTGAGGGTAGCGGAGAGGGAGAGACCCAGTACTTC.

The chain links TRBV6-1 to TRBJ2-5; 9 bases align to TRBD2. The germline gives CDR1 MNHNS, CDR2 SASEGT. V lost 7 bases and J lost 7; bases outside the gene matches: 10. CDR3 length: 14 amino acids. The CDR3 DNA reads TGTGCCAGCAAGCCGTTAGCGGGAGCAGGGACCCAGTACTTC. Amino acids: CASKPLAGAGTQYF.

The chain couples TRBV5-1 to TRBJ2-1, with TRBD2 matching over 7 bases. The V and J ends lost 4 bases and 7 bases, in that order; junction bases with no gene match: 11. The germline V gene encodes CDR1 SGHRS and CDR2 YFSETQ. The CDR3 extends over 15 amino acids. CDR3 DNA sequence: TGCGCCAGCAGCCACACGGGGGGAGGTCTAAATGAGCAGTTCTTC. Translated: CASSHTGGGLNEQFF. Full variable domain (rest looked up from reference TRBV5-1 and TRBJ2-1): KAGVTQTPRYLIKTRGQQVTLSCSPISGHRSVSWYQQTPGQGLQFLFEYFSETQRNKGNFPGRFSGRQFSNSRSEMNVSTLELGDSALYLCASSHTGGGLNEQFFGPGTRLTVL.

V gene TRBV9 combines with J gene TRBJ1-2, with 8 nucleotides matching TRBD1. There are 16 residues in the CDR3. CDR1 is SGDLS, CDR2 YYNGEE, per germline. With 0 bases clipped from V and 5 bases from J, the junction kept 9 bases outside the gene matches. CDR3 sequence: CASSVATGGQEYGYTF. The CDR3 DNA reads TGTGCCAGCAGCGTAGCTACGGGGGGACAGGAGTATGGCTACACCTTC.

The rearrangement uses TRBV4-1 and TRBJ2-1; tentatively, D is TRBD1 (6 bases). This CDR3 is built from 16 residues. V was shortened by 2 bases and J by 4 bases, with 15 bases between the two germline ends. Germline-derived CDR1 and CDR2 are MGHRA and YSYEKL. Here the CDR3 DNA reads TGCGCCAGCAGCCAATCAGGACAGTATCCTTACAATGAGCAGTTCTTC. Amino acid sequence: CASSQSGQYPYNEQFF.

This CDR3 reads CASSPPGTYGYTF. The DNA of the CDR3 is TGCGCCAGCAGCCCACCGGGAACCTATGGCTACACCTTC. The chain recombines TRBV5-1 with TRBJ1-2; D gene uncertain. V was cut by 4 bases and J by 4 bases, with 11 bases left in between. Per the germline V gene, CDR1 is SGHRS and CDR2 is YFSETQ. There are 13 residues in the CDR3. Using reference TRBV5-1 and TRBJ1-2 for the parts outside the CDR3, the full variable domain is KAGVTQTPRYLIKTRGQQVTLSCSPISGHRSVSWYQQTPGQGLQFLFEYFSETQRNKGNFPGRFSGRQFSNSRSEMNVSTLELGDSALYLCASSPPGTYGYTFGSGTRLTVV.

This clone appeared a few times. The rearrangement links TRBV5-4 to TRBJ1-4; 9 positions match TRBD1. J gave up 7 bases and V 4 bases, and 8 bases lay outside the gene matches. The CDR3 is 15 residues long. Germline V lookup: CDR1 SGHNT, CDR2 YYREEE (reference sequence). In DNA form, the CDR3 reads TGTGCCAGCAGCACCCACACAGGGGGCGGTGAAAAACTGTTTTTT. Amino acid sequence: CASSTHTGGGEKLFF.

This clone has a handful of counts. The V call is TRBV5-5, the J call TRBJ2-2; D possibly corresponds to TRBD1 (6 bases). Trimming stripped 2 bases from V and 6 bases from J, with 8 bases between. The CDR3 is 13 residues long. The germline V gene encodes CDR1 SGHKS and CDR2 YYEKEE (reference sequence). The DNA for the CDR3 is TGTGCCAGCAGCTTCAACAGGGCCGGGGAGCTGTTTTTT. Protein sequence: CASSFNRAGELFF. The entire variable domain, with the rest obtained from reference TRBV5-5 and TRBJ2-2, is as follows: DAGVTQSPTHLIKTRGQQVTLRCSPISGHKSVSWYQQVLGQGPQFIFQYYEKEERGRGNFPDRFSARQFPNYSSELNVNALLLGDSALYLCASSFNRAGELFFGEGSRLTVL.

The rearrangement joins TRBV5-4 to TRBJ1-1, with TRBD1 identical over 7 bases. The ends lost 5 bases at V and 3 bases at J; junction bases unmatched: 19. Germline V gene sequence: CDR1 SGHNT, CDR2 YYREEE (reference sequence). This CDR3 comprises 18 residues. This CDR3 reads CASRGGDSPPVGYTEAFF. The DNA of the CDR3 is TGTGCCAGCAGGGGCGGGGACAGCCCCCCCGTCGGGTACACTGAAGCTTTCTTT.

The CDR3 spells CASSIVGTDVRPQHF. The CDR3 DNA is TGTGCCAGTAGTATAGTTGGGACAGACGTTCGGCCCCAGCATTTT. The genes are TRBV19 and TRBJ1-5; 7 bases fit TRBD1. The length of the CDR3 is 15 residues. V dropped 1 base and J dropped 9; count of bases not matched to a gene: 9. Germline V gene lookup returns CDR1 LNHDA and CDR2 SQIVND (reference sequence).